This T cell receptor (beta chain) was sequenced during a study of T cells in Graves' hyperthyroidism and ophthalmopathy. Study at large: At the time of initial diagnosis and before any treatment, peripheral blood was collected. Study-wide points: A model built on 13 V-J features separated ophthalmopathy from stable hyperthyroidism.

Amplification yielded TCR beta CDR3 regions, with RNA transcripts as the source. A set of HTBI primers served as the primers for a first-round RT-PCR of the TCR CDR3. TCRdb independently ran MiXCR on the multiplex PCR reads; one entry per CDR3 protein. The sample carries about 400,000 distinct CDR3 sequences, roughly 14% recorded once. This clonotype was picked up a small number of times. What it binds is not known. Per the germline V gene, CDR1 is SGHRS and CDR2 is YFSETQ. V lost 0 bases and J lost 4; bases outside the gene matches: 10. The CDR3 runs 17 residues. The sample was blood. The V call is TRBV5-1, the J call TRBJ1-2, with 9 bases aligning to TRBD1. The origin of this receptor is a woman under 30 with Graves' hyperthyroidism. This chain's CDR3 is CASSLEWGQGGVYGYTF. For the CDR3, the DNA is TGCGCCAGCAGCTTGGAATGGGGACAGGGAGGTGTCTATGGCTACACCTTC.